The 26 T cell receptor beta chains listed next were all sequenced from one sample in a study of blood T cell repertoires in COVID-19. Sequenced by immunoSEQ multiplex PCR; TCRdb stores in-frame clones only, minus some. Of nearly 80,000 clones in the sample, about four fifths were seen once. Material: peripheral blood. The receptors here all came from a woman aged 70-85 years with acute or convalescent COVID-19.

The chain employs TRBV6-6 and TRBJ2-1; 11 nucleotides agree with TRBD1. The germline V gene has CDR1 MNHNY and CDR2 SVGAGI (reference sequence). Trimming removed 10 bases from V and 6 bases from J; junction bases left unmatched: 8. This CDR3 has 14 amino acids. DNA of the CDR3: TGTGCCACACGGTCCGGGACAGGGGGCAATGAGCAGTTCTTC. The encoded protein is CATRSGTGGNEQFF.

This rearrangement joins TRBV6-2 or TRBV6-3 to TRBJ1-5; TRBD1 matches 10 bases. Per germline, CDR1 MNHEY and CDR2 SVGEGT. With 5 bases clipped from V and 5 bases from J, the junction kept 6 bases outside the gene matches. The CDR3 has 15 amino acids. The CDR3 spells CASSKGQGVYQPQHF. CDR3 nucleotide sequence: TGTGCCAGCAGTAAAGGACAGGGGGTATATCAGCCCCAGCATTTT.

V and J are TRBV5-1 and TRBJ2-7; 9 bases align to TRBD1. The J segment lost 5 bases and the V segment lost 4 bases, leaving 7 bases of the junction unmatched. The germline V gene encodes CDR1 SGHRS and CDR2 YFSETQ. The CDR3 has 14 residues. CDR3 in amino acids: CASSLRQGVNEQYF. In DNA form, the CDR3 reads TGCGCCAGCAGCCTTCGACAGGGGGTAAACGAGCAGTACTTC. The variable domain in full, with the rest retrieved from reference TRBV5-1 and TRBJ2-7, is KAGVTQTPRYLIKTRGQQVTLSCSPISGHRSVSWYQQTPGQGLQFLFEYFSETQRNKGNFPGRFSGRQFSNSRSEMNVSTLELGDSALYLCASSLRQGVNEQYFGPGTRLTVT.

The chain carries TRBV14 and TRBJ1-6; TRBD1 matches 9 bases. The germline gives CDR1 SGHDN, CDR2 FVKESK. The CDR3 loop spans 15 amino acids. V was clipped by 0 bases and J by 12 bases; unmatched bases: 6. The CDR3 DNA reads as TGTGCCAGCAGCCAAGAGACAGGGGGTTGGAGACCCCTCCACTTT. It codes for CASSQETGGWRPLHF.

The V and J genes are TRBV6-5 and TRBJ2-5; TRBD1 matches at 9 bases. The CDR3 spans 14 residues. Germline CDR1 reads MNHEY; CDR2 reads SVGAGI. The V gene end was trimmed by 5 bases and the J gene end by 5 bases; junction bases not matched to a gene: 6. CDR3: CASSPGQGLETQYF. CDR3 in DNA: TGTGCCAGCAGTCCCGGACAGGGGCTGGAGACCCAGTACTTC.

This clone is a singleton in its sample. V gene TRBV3-1 (or the pseudogene TRBV3-2) combines with J gene TRBJ1-4; TRBD1 is a possible D gene (5 bases). The germline V gene encodes CDR1 LGHDT and CDR2 YNNKEL (reference sequence). Trimming removed 3 bases from V and 7 bases from J, with 9 bases in between. This CDR3 contains 13 residues. In DNA, the CDR3 is TGTGCCAGCAGCCAGGGGCAGCGTGAAAAACTGTTTTTT. Translated: CASSQGQREKLFF.

J is TRBJ1-2 and V is TRBV3-1 (or the pseudogene TRBV3-2), with 8 nucleotides matching TRBD1. This CDR3 has 14 residues. Looked up from germline, CDR1 is LGHDT and CDR2 is YNNKEL (reference sequence). Trimming at V came to 1 base and at J to 5 bases, leaving 3 bases not matched to a gene. The CDR3 DNA reads as TGTGCCAGCAGCCAAGCAGGGGGCTGGTATGGCTACACCTTC. Protein product: CASSQAGGWYGYTF.

This chain connects TRBV12-3 or TRBV12-4 to TRBJ1-1, with D possibly TRBD1 on 5 matching bases. Trimming took off 9 bases at V and 5 bases at J, with 10 bases between the two ends. The length of the CDR3 is 11 residues. The CDR3 bases are TGTGCCAGTTCACCAGGGACTGAAGCTTTCTTT. Its translation: CASSPGTEAFF.

V usage is TRBV5-4 and J usage is TRBJ2-3; 10 positions agree with TRBD2. Germline V gene sequence: CDR1 SGHNT, CDR2 YYREEE (reference sequence). This CDR3 contains 13 residues. V shed 4 bases, J shed 8 bases, and the junction held 4 bases outside the gene matches. The chain's CDR3 is CASSTWTSGTQYF. The CDR3 coding sequence is TGTGCCAGCAGCACCTGGACTAGCGGTACGCAGTATTTT.

V gene TRBV7-3 combines with J gene TRBJ2-1; D call uncertain. The CDR3 covers 13 residues. V lost 5 bases to trimming and J lost 0 bases, with 5 bases between them. Germline V gene lookup returns CDR1 SGHTA and CDR2 FQGTGA. The chain's CDR3 is CASSRSSYNEQFF. CDR3 nucleotide sequence: TGTGCCAGCAGCCGGAGCTCCTACAATGAGCAGTTCTTC.

This clone has a handful of counts. This chain uses TRBV4-1 with TRBJ2-5, with 10 bases that match TRBD2. Unmatched junction bases numbered 15, after V lost 4 bases and J lost 4 bases. The length of the CDR3 is 18 residues. Looked up from germline, CDR1 is MGHRA and CDR2 is YSYEKL. Here the CDR3 DNA reads TGCGCCAGCAGCCGGGGGGGATTAGCGGGAGGAGGGAGAGAGACCCAGTACTTC. This encodes CASSRGGLAGGGRETQYF.

This clone was observed a single time. CDR3 loop: CAISGVDNYEQYF. CDR3 sequence (DNA): TGTGCCATCAGTGGTGTAGACAACTACGAGCAGTACTTC. The chain recombines TRBV10-3 with TRBJ2-7; D uncertain. V was clipped by 4 bases and J by 3 bases, with 10 bases between them. This CDR3 is built from 13 residues. CDR1 is ENHRY and CDR2 is SYGVKD in the germline V gene.

The chain employs TRBV6-5 and TRBJ2-7; TRBD2 is a possible D gene (6 bases). Germline V gene data show CDR1 as MNHEY and CDR2 as SVGAGI. The V end lost 5 bases, the J end lost 0 bases, and 11 bases lay between the germline ends. The CDR3 loop spans 14 amino acids. CDR3 amino acids: CASSRDWSSYEQYF. The CDR3 DNA sequence: TGTGCCAGCAGTAGGGACTGGAGCTCCTACGAGCAGTACTTC.

For the CDR3, the DNA is TGTGCCAGCAGTTTCGAAGGGGTTGATACGCAGTATTTT. Translation gives CASSFEGVDTQYF. This chain joins TRBV12-3 or TRBV12-4 and TRBJ2-3; tentatively, D is TRBD1 (5 bases). The V end was cut by 3 bases, the J end by 6 bases, with 10 bases between. The CDR3 is 13 amino acids.

The J gene is TRBJ1-3, the V gene TRBV12-3 or TRBV12-4; D uncertain. The V end was cut by 8 bases, the J end by 3 bases, with 8 bases between. CDR3 length: 12 amino acids. This CDR3 reads CASRVVGNTIYF. The CDR3 DNA sequence: TGTGCCAGCCGGGTGGTTGGAAACACCATATATTTT.

The CDR3 loop reads CASSYRGSGSYEQYF. In nucleotides, the CDR3 is TGTGCCAGCAGTTATCGCGGGAGCGGCTCCTACGAGCAGTACTTC. The V gene is TRBV6-2 or TRBV6-3, the J gene TRBJ2-7; 7 bases are a match to TRBD2. The CDR3 totals 15 residues. Unmatched junction bases numbered 5, after V lost 3 bases and J lost 0 bases. From germline, CDR1 is MNHEY and CDR2 SVGEGT.

CDR3 region: CASSVQAGGLYEQYF. The CDR3 DNA is TGTGCCAGCAGCGTTCAAGCGGGAGGGCTCTACGAGCAGTACTTC. The rearrangement links TRBV9 to TRBJ2-7, with 10 bases identical to TRBD2. The CDR3 is made up of 15 amino acids. Losses at the gene ends were 2 bases for V and 3 bases for J; bases not matched to a gene: 5. In germline, CDR1 is SGDLS, CDR2 YYNGEE.

V and J are TRBV10-3 and TRBJ2-2; 14 bases are shared with TRBD2. CDR3 length: 15 residues. The trim removed 5 bases at V and 7 bases at J, leaving 3 bases unmatched. The V gene's germline CDR1 is ENHRY and CDR2 SYGVKD. The CDR3 reads CAISMGLAGDGELFF. CDR3 sequence (DNA): TGTGCCATCAGTATGGGACTAGCGGGAGACGGGGAGCTGTTTTTT.

The J gene is TRBJ2-3, the V gene TRBV19; no firm D call. Trimming took off 1 base at V and 2 bases at J, with 4 bases between the two ends. This CDR3 is 13 amino acids long. CDR1 LNHDA and CDR2 SQIVND come from the germline V gene (reference sequence). The CDR3 sequence: CASSIASTDTQYF. The CDR3 bases are TGTGCCAGTAGTATAGCGTCCACAGATACGCAGTATTTT.

V and J are TRBV7-9 and TRBJ1-3; D gene uncertain. Per germline, CDR1 SEHNR and CDR2 FQNEAQ (reference sequence). Trimming took 1 base from V and 6 from J, leaving 10 bases between them. This CDR3 region has 14 residues. CDR3 sequence: CASSLGGGLNTIYF. The CDR3 nucleotides are TGTGCCAGCAGCTTAGGAGGCGGTTTAAACACCATATATTTT. The variable domain in full, with the rest retrieved from reference TRBV7-9 and TRBJ1-3, is DTGVSQNPRHKITKRGQNVTFRCDPISEHNRLYWYRQTLGQGPEFLTYFQNEAQLEKSRLLSDRFSAERPKGSFSTLEIQRTEQGDSAMYLCASSLGGGLNTIYFGEGSWLTVV.

The chain has TRBV6-6 and TRBJ1-6; D not resolved. In germline, CDR1 is MNHNY, CDR2 SVGAGI (reference sequence). Between the trimmed V and J ends, which lost 7 bases and 7 bases, there was a span of 20 bases. The CDR3 length is 16 residues. CDR3 nucleotide sequence: TGTGCCAGCAAACCATTAGTGGAGTACTCCAATTCACCCCTCCACTTT. It encodes CASKPLVEYSNSPLHF.

V is TRBV12-3 or TRBV12-4 and J is TRBJ2-2; perhaps TRBD2 as D (5 bases). V was clipped by 7 bases and J by 6 bases, with 6 bases between them. CDR3 length: 11 amino acids. This CDR3 is CASMRAGELFF. The CDR3 nucleotides read TGTGCCAGCATGAGGGCCGGGGAGCTGTTTTTT.

The V call is TRBV10-3, the J call TRBJ1-1; TRBD1 agrees at 7 bases. The CDR3 consists of 16 residues. Looked up from germline, CDR1 is ENHRY and CDR2 is SYGVKD. V shed 7 bases and J 1 base; nucleotides not matched to a gene: 12. The CDR3 DNA reads as TGTGCCATCACTCCCGAAAGACAGGGCTCGAACACTGAAGCTTTCTTT. It is translated as CAITPERQGSNTEAFF.

The rearrangement links TRBV19 to TRBJ2-3; 14 nucleotides agree with TRBD2. The J segment lost 0 bases and the V segment lost 5 bases, leaving 1 base of the junction unmatched. CDR1 LNHDA and CDR2 SQIVND come from the germline V gene (reference sequence). CDR3 length equals 16 residues. The CDR3 region is CASSGTSGGSTDTQYF. The CDR3 coding sequence is TGTGCCAGTAGTGGGACTAGCGGGGGTAGCACAGATACGCAGTATTTT.

The chain employs TRBV13 and TRBJ1-2; the D is unclear. The V and J ends lost 5 bases and 8 bases respectively, with 18 bases between them. The CDR3 is 14 amino acids. CDR1 is PRHDT, CDR2 FYEKMQ, per germline (reference sequence). The CDR3 here is CASSPRIQYNGYTF. As DNA, the CDR3 is TGTGCCAGCAGCCCAAGAATACAGTACAACGGCTACACCTTC.

V is TRBV7-3 and J is TRBJ2-7; 9 bases are a match to TRBD1. The trim removed 5 bases at V and 3 bases at J, leaving 5 bases unmatched. This CDR3 has 14 residues. Per germline, CDR1 SGHTA and CDR2 FQGTGA. The DNA of the CDR3 is TGTGCCAGCAGCCCAGGGGGACAGGGCTACGAGCAGTACTTC. Translation gives CASSPGGQGYEQYF.